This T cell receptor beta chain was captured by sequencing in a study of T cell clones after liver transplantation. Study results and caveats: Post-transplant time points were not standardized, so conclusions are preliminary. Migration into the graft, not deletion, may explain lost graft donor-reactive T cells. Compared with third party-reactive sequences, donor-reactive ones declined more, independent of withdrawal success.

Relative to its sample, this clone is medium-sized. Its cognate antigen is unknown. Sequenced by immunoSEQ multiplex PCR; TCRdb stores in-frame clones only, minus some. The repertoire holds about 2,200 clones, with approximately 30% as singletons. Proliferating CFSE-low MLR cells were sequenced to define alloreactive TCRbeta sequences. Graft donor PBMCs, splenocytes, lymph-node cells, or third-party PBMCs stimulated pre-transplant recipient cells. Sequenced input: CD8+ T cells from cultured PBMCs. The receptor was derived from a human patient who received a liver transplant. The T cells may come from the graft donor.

The CDR3 DNA is TGTGCCAGCAGCTTAGACATGAGGAACGAGCAGTACTTC. This codes for CASSLDMRNEQYF. The chain carries TRBV11-2 and TRBJ2-7; unclear D gene. CDR1 and CDR2 from the germline V gene are SGHAT and FQNNGV. The CDR3 consists of 13 residues. With 0 bases removed from V and 5 bases from J, the gap between germline ends came to 8 bases.